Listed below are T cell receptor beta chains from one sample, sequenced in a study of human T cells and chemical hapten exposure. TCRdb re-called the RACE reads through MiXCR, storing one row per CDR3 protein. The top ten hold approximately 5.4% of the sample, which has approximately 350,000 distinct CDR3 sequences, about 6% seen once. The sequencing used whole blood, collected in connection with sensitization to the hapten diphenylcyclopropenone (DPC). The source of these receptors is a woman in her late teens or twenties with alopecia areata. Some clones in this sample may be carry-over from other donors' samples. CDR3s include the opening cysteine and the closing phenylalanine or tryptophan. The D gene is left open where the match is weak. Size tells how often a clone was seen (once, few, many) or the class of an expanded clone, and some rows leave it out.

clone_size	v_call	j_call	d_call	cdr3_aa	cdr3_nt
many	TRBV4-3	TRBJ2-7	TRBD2	CASSQDAGGLPEQYF	TGCGCCAGCAGCCAAGATGCGGGGGGCCTCCCCGAGCAGTACTTC
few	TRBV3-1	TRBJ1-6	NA	CASSQDSIDSPLHF	TGTGCCAGCAGCCAAGATTCAATAGATTCACCCCTCCACTTT
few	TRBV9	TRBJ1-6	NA	CASSDLYNSPLHF	TGTGCCAGCAGCGACCTCTATAATTCACCCCTCCACTTT
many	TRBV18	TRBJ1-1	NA	CASSPHPTENTEAFF	TGTGCCAGCTCACCCCACCCTACAGAGAACACTGAAGCTTTCTTT
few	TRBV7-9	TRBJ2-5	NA	CASSLTGNARSTQYF	TGTGCCAGCAGCTTAACAGGGAATGCAAGATCGACCCAGTACTTC
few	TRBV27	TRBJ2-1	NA	CASRLSPGHIYSYNEQFF	TGTGCCAGCAGATTATCCCCGGGACACATTTACTCCTACAATGAGCAGTTCTTC
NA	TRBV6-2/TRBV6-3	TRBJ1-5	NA	CASNDRKSNQPQHF	TGTGCCAGCAACGACCGTAAAAGCAATCAGCCCCAGCATTTT
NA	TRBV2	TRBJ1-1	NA	CASSAGGHGMNTEAFF	TGTGCCAGCAGTGCCGGGGGACACGGGATGAACACTGAAGCTTTCTTT
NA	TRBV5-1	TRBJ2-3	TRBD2	CASSSRTSGSDTQYF	TGCGCCAGCAGCTCACGGACTAGCGGTTCAGATACGCAGTATTTT
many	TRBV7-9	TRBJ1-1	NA	CASSLGVLTEAFF	TGTGCCAGCAGCTTAGGGGTGTTAACTGAAGCTTTCTTT
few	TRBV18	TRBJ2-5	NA	CASSPPGAGVQETQYF	TGTGCCAGCTCACCACCGGGGGCAGGGGTCCAAGAGACCCAGTACTTC
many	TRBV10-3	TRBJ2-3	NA	CAISDLGLDTQYF	TGTGCCATCAGTGATTTGGGCCTAGATACGCAGTATTTT
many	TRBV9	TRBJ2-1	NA	CASSVDWGPPSYNEQFF	TGTGCCAGCAGCGTAGATTGGGGGCCGCCGTCCTACAATGAGCAGTTCTTC
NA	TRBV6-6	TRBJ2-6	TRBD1	CASRWIGTGKAGANVLTF	TGTGCCAGCAGATGGATCGGGACAGGGAAAGCTGGGGCCAACGTCCTGACTTTC
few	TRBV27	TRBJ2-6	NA	CASRDHAGANVLTF	TGTGCCAGCAGGGACCATGCTGGGGCCAACGTCCTGACTTTC
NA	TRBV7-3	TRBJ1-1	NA	CASSLGPDNTEAFF	TGTGCCAGCAGCTTAGGCCCAGACAACACTGAAGCTTTCTTT
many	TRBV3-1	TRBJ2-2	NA	CASSRAGELFF	TGTGCCAGCAGTCGGGCGGGGGAGCTGTTTTTT
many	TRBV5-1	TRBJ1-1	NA	CASSLALNTEAFF	TGCGCCAGCAGCTTGGCCCTGAACACTGAAGCTTTCTTT
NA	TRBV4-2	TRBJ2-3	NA	CASSQKERPDTQYF	TGTGCCAGCAGCCAGAAAGAACGGCCAGATACGCAGTATTTT
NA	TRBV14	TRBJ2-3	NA	CASSLIDTDTQYF	TGTGCCAGCAGCCTGATAGATACAGATACGCAGTATTTT
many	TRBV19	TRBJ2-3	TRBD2	CASSSGGADTQYF	TGTGCCAGTAGTAGCGGGGGGGCTGATACGCAGTATTTT
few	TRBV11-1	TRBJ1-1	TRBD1	CASSFWDSENTEAFF	TGTGCCAGCAGCTTCTGGGACAGCGAGAACACTGAAGCTTTCTTT
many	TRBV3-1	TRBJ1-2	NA	CASSQDHGGHYGYTF	TGTGCCAGCAGCCAAGATCACGGGGGTCACTATGGCTACACCTTC
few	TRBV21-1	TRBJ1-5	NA	CASSPVRGQEEIGYSNQPQHF	TGTGCCAGCAGCCCGGTCCGGGGACAGGAGGAAATAGGGTATAGCAATCAGCCCCAGCATTTT
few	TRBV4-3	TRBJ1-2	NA	CASSQDNIYGYTF	TGCGCCAGCAGCCAAGATAATATCTATGGCTACACCTTC
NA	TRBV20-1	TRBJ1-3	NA	CSAPGPISGNTIYF	TGCAGTGCGCCGGGACCGATCTCTGGAAACACCATATATTTT
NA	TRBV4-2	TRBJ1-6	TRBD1	CASSQGDRGLSPLHF	TGTGCCAGCAGCCAGGGGGACAGGGGGCTTTCACCCCTCCACTTT